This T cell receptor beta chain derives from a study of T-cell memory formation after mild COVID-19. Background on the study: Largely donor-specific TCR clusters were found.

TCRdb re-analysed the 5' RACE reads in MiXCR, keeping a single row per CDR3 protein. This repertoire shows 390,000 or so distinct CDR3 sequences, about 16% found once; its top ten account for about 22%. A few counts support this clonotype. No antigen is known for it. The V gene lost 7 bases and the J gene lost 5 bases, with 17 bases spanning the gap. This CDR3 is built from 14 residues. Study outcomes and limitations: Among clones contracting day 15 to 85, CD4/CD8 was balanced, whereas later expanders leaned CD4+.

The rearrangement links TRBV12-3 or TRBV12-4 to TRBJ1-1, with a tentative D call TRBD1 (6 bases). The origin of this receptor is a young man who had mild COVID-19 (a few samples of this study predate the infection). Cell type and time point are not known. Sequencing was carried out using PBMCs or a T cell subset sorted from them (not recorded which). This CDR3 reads CASNVRTAPTEAFF. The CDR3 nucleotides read TGTGCCAGCAACGTAAGGACAGCCCCAACTGAAGCTTTCTTT.